Following are 6 T cell receptor beta chains from one sample sequenced in a study of molecular identifiers for immune sequencing clone quantification. Via MiXCR, TCRdb re-called the PCR reads, giving one row per CDR3 protein. The sample yields 85,000 to 100,000 distinct CDR3 sequences, approximately 25% seen once. Sequencing was performed on naive CD8+ T cells from blood, with Jurkat cell RNA spiked in. Subset noted: FACS-sorted CD8+CD4-CCR7+CD45RA+ naive T cells. These receptors came from a human donor in good health. Some libraries in this study had Jurkat cell RNA spiked in.

This clonotype was seen at least ten times. The chain uses TRBV20-1 and TRBJ2-2; a possible D gene is TRBD2 (5 bases). This CDR3 contains 14 residues. Germline CDR1 DFQATT, CDR2 SNEGSKA (reference sequence). The germline V and J ends were trimmed by 3 bases and 5 bases, with 13 bases remaining between them. The CDR3 nucleotides are TGCAGTGCTAGGGGAGAGGATTGGACCGGGGAGCTGTTTTTT. The encoded protein is CSARGEDWTGELFF.

Comment on this clonotype: Sequence at one end of the junction differs from germline and may be a read error. This sequence joins TRBV9 and TRBJ1-2; TRBD1 matches at 8 bases. Germline CDR1 reads SGDLS; CDR2 reads YYNGEE. This CDR3 is built from 14 residues. CDR3 sequence: CAGSVGQANYGYTF. CDR3 DNA sequence: TGTGCCGGCAGCGTGGGACAGGCGAACTATGGCTACACCTTC. The full variable domain, rest sourced from reference TRBV9 and TRBJ1-2, is DSGVTQTPKHLITATGQRVTLRCSPRSGDLSVYWYQQSLDQGLQFLIQYYNGEERAKGNILERFSAQQFPDLHSELNLSSLELGDSALYFCAGSVGQANYGYTFGSGTRLTVV.

About this clonotype: Possible read error: a much larger clone is one base away. The chain carries TRBV7-9 and TRBJ2-7; TRBD2 might be the D (5 bases). This CDR3 is built from 14 residues. Germline CDR1 is SEHNR and CDR2 is FQNEAQ (reference sequence). CDR3 in amino acids: CAGSHPSPSHEQYF. CDR3 nucleotides: TGTGCCGGCAGCCACCCAAGCCCTAGCCACGAGCAGTACTTC.

By frequency in the sample, this clonotype is medium-sized (0.01 to 0.1%). CDR3 sequence reads: CSVPLWTGAPGANVLTF. CDR3 bases: TGCAGCGTTCCACTCTGGACAGGAGCCCCTGGGGCCAACGTCCTGACTTTC. V gene TRBV29-1 combines with J gene TRBJ2-6; 7 nucleotides agree with TRBD1. This CDR3 region has 17 residues. The junction had 12 bases not matched to a gene; V was cut back by 5 bases and J by 2 bases. Germline CDR1 is SQVTM and CDR2 is ANQGSEA.

There are many counts of this clonotype. In nucleotides, the CDR3 is TGTGCCAGTAGTATGATTAAGAACACTGAAGCTTTCTTT. Translation gives CASSMIKNTEAFF. The chain has TRBV19 and TRBJ1-1; D ambiguous. Germline-derived CDR1 and CDR2 are LNHDA and SQIVND (reference sequence). The CDR3 is 13 residues long. Trimming left V 3 bases short and J 1 base short, with 6 bases between.

In its sample, this clonotype was seen many times. This chain links TRBV4-2 with TRBJ2-3, with 15 bases matching TRBD2. V lost 1 base, J lost 7 bases, and 3 bases stayed unmatched. The germline CDR1 and CDR2 sequences are LGHNA and YNFKEQ. The length of the CDR3 is 16 residues. The CDR3 region has the DNA TGTGCCAGCAGCCAAGGGACTAGCGGGAGGGCCAATACGCAGTATTTT. It is translated as CASSQGTSGRANTQYF.